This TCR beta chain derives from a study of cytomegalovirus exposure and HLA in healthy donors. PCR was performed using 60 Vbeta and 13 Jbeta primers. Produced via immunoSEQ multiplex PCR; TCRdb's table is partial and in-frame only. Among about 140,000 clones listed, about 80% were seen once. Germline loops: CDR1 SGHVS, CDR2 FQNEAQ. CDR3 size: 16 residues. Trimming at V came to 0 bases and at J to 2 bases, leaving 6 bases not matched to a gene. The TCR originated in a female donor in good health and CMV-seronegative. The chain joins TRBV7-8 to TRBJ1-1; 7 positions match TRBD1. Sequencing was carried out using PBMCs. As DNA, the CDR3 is TGTGCCAGCAGCTTAGCCAGACAGGGACGAAACACTGAAGCTTTCTTT. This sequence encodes CASSLARQGRNTEAFF.